Below are 20 T cell receptor beta chains sequenced from a single sample in a study of response to subunit inactivated influenza vaccine. TCRdb called the RT-PCR reads again in MiXCR, with one record for every CDR3 protein. The repertoire consists of about 650,000 distinct CDR3 sequences, with around 15% occurring once and the leading ten covering approximately 7.6%. This specimen was PBMCs from blood, taken approximately 15 days before vaccination. These receptors all come from a man aged 45-65 years who received an inactivated influenza vaccine.

This clonotype appeared a few times. The chain employs TRBV4-3 and TRBJ1-4; TRBD1 might be the D (5 bases). Germline lookup yields CDR1 LGHNA and CDR2 YSLEER. V lost 0 bases to trimming and J lost 4 bases, with 12 bases between them. The CDR3 covers 16 residues. CDR3 region: CASSQDLRGVNEKLFF. For the CDR3, the DNA is TGCGCCAGCAGCCAAGATTTGAGGGGCGTTAATGAAAAACTGTTTTTT.

This clonotype was counted only a few times. V is TRBV6-2 or TRBV6-3 and J is TRBJ2-7, with unresolved D. Trimming took off 8 bases at V and 6 bases at J, with 20 bases between the two ends. CDR1 is MNHEY and CDR2 is SVGEGT in the germline V gene. The CDR3 contains 14 residues. The CDR3 DNA reads TGTGCCAGCGCCGGACCAGTGACCCTTGGCGAGCAGTACTTC. Translation gives CASAGPVTLGEQYF.

The chain couples TRBV12-3 or TRBV12-4 to TRBJ2-1, with 8 nucleotides matching TRBD2. V was pared by 0 bases and J by 3 bases, with 10 bases of the junction left unmatched. The CDR3 sequence is 18 residues long. DNA for the CDR3: TGTGCCAGCAGTTTAGCCCCTCCCCGGGGGGGCCGCTACAATGAGCAGTTCTTC. This encodes CASSLAPPRGGRYNEQFF.

This clonotype was counted only a few times. The genes are TRBV5-1 and TRBJ2-1; D may be TRBD1 or TRBD2 (5 bases each). CDR3 size: 15 residues. The germline V gene has CDR1 SGHRS and CDR2 YFSETQ. Trimming stripped 3 bases from V and 8 bases from J, with 18 bases between. The CDR3 loop is CASSWDGLNGDEQFF. CDR3 coding DNA: TGCGCCAGCAGCTGGGACGGGTTGAACGGCGATGAGCAGTTCTTC.

This clonotype has a handful of counts. This chain joins TRBV29-1 and TRBJ2-3; a possible D gene is TRBD2 (6 bases). CDR1 and CDR2 (germline): SQVTM, ANQGSEA. The CDR3 extends over 14 amino acids. V gave up 3 bases and J gave up 2 bases, with 12 bases separating them. CDR3 amino acids: CSVDSGRFTDTQYF. The CDR3 DNA sequence: TGCAGCGTTGACAGCGGGCGTTTCACAGATACGCAGTATTTT.

The chain joins TRBV5-1 to TRBJ2-5; 8 nucleotides align to TRBD2. The length of the CDR3 is 14 residues. V lost 2 bases and J lost 2; bases outside the gene matches: 2. The germline V gene encodes CDR1 SGHRS and CDR2 YFSETQ. The CDR3 loop reads CASSFTSGQETQYF. As DNA, the CDR3 is TGCGCCAGCAGCTTCACTAGCGGACAAGAGACCCAGTACTTC.

The chain links TRBV10-3 to TRBJ2-7; 10 bases match TRBD2. Unmatched junction bases numbered 13, after V lost 10 bases and J lost 7 bases. The germline CDR1 and CDR2 sequences are ENHRY and SYGVKD. The CDR3 runs 14 residues. CDR3 in amino acids: CATRGPAGGREQYF. The CDR3 DNA is TGTGCCACCCGTGGTCCAGCGGGAGGGCGTGAGCAGTACTTC.

V usage is TRBV5-1 and J usage is TRBJ2-2, with D perhaps matching TRBD2 (5 bases). V dropped 4 bases and J dropped 4 bases, with 11 bases sitting between them. Germline V gene data show CDR1 as SGHRS and CDR2 as YFSETQ. The CDR3 runs 14 residues. The CDR3 loop reads CASSDGVRTGELFF. The CDR3 region has the DNA TGCGCCAGCAGCGACGGGGTTCGCACCGGGGAGCTGTTTTTT.

The J gene is TRBJ2-3, the V gene TRBV30, with 9 bases matching TRBD1. This CDR3 contains 17 residues. V lost 0 bases to trimming and J lost 3 bases; unmatched junction nucleotides: 10. Germline-derived CDR1 and CDR2 are GTSNPN and SVGIG (reference sequence). The CDR3 nucleotides read TGTGCCTGGAGTGTCACCCCTGACAGGGGGATAACAGATACGCAGTATTTT. Translation gives CAWSVTPDRGITDTQYF. The full variable domain, in which reference TRBV30 and TRBJ2-3 provide the parts outside the CDR3, is SQTIHQWPATLVQPVGSPLSLECTVEGTSNPNLYWYRQAAGRGLQLLFYSVGIGQISSEVPQNLSASRPQDRQFILSSKKLLLSDSGFYLCAWSVTPDRGITDTQYFGPGTRLTVL.

This clonotype showed up many times. V and J are TRBV12-3 or TRBV12-4 and TRBJ2-1; 8 nucleotides line up with TRBD2. Trimming cost V 6 bases and J 10 bases; bases outside gene matches: 5. CDR3 length equals 12 residues. CDR3 nucleotide sequence: TGTGCCAGCAGGGGGACTAGTCACGAGCAGTTCTTC. Its translation: CASRGTSHEQFF.

V and J are TRBV15 and TRBJ2-3; D is possibly TRBD2 (5 bases). There are 15 residues in the CDR3. Trimming removed 0 bases at V and 3 bases at J, with 10 bases between. Per the germline V gene, CDR1 is LNHNV and CDR2 is YYDKDF (reference sequence). The CDR3 nucleotides read TGTGCCACCAGCAGAGATATGGGAGCGACAGATACGCAGTATTTT. It codes for CATSRDMGATDTQYF.

This clonotype was recorded a few times. The V call is TRBV20-1, the J call TRBJ2-4, with D possibly called TRBD1 or TRBD2 (6 bases each). CDR1 and CDR2 (germline): DFQATT, SNEGSKA (reference sequence). The CDR3 has 16 amino acids. Between the trimmed V and J ends, which lost 0 bases and 1 base, there was a span of 13 bases. Written as DNA, the CDR3 is TGCAGTGCTAGAGATGGTCGGGGGCTGGCCAAAAACATTCAGTACTTC. Protein: CSARDGRGLAKNIQYF.

This clonotype has ten or more counts. The chain uses TRBV28 and TRBJ2-2; a possible D gene is TRBD1 (6 bases). The V end lost 7 bases, the J end lost 2 bases, and 14 bases lay between the germline ends. The V gene's germline CDR1 is MDHEN and CDR2 SYDVKM. This CDR3 spans 15 amino acids. The CDR3 sequence: CASKEQGLNTGELFF. CDR3 nucleotide sequence: TGTGCCAGCAAGGAACAGGGTCTTAACACCGGGGAGCTGTTTTTT.

This chain connects TRBV5-1 to TRBJ1-6, with 10 bases lining up with TRBD1. Germline V CDR1 and CDR2: SGHRS, YFSETQ. This CDR3 comprises 16 residues. V lost 0 bases and J lost 8; bases outside the gene matches: 5. This CDR3 reads CASSLGSGTGDSPLHF. Here the CDR3 DNA reads TGCGCCAGCAGCTTGGGCTCCGGGACAGGGGATTCACCCCTCCACTTT.

This chain connects TRBV7-9 to TRBJ2-2; no clear D gene. Germline V gives CDR1 SEHNR, CDR2 FQNEAQ (reference sequence). Trimming left V 4 bases short and J 5 bases short, with 8 bases between. This CDR3 is 13 amino acids long. CDR3 nucleotides: TGTGCCAGCAGCTCAATCAGGACCGGGGAGCTGTTTTTT. As protein: CASSSIRTGELFF.

The chain uses TRBV3-1 and TRBJ2-1; tentatively, D is TRBD2 (6 bases). The CDR3 has 17 residues. Germline V CDR1 and CDR2: LGHDT, YNNKEL (reference sequence). The germline V and J ends were trimmed by 4 bases and 9 bases, with 25 bases remaining between them. The CDR3 nucleotides are TGTGCCAGCAGCCCAGTTGAGACTAGGTCGAGAGGCAGTGAGCAGTTCTTC. It is translated as CASSPVETRSRGSEQFF.

The rearrangement uses TRBV5-1 and TRBJ1-1; a weak D match, TRBD1 (5 bases). The CDR3 is 14 residues long. Looked up from germline, CDR1 is SGHRS and CDR2 is YFSETQ. V lost 2 bases to trimming and J lost 3 bases, with 11 bases between them. Here the CDR3 DNA reads TGCGCCAGCAGCTTTCGGTTAGGGGACACTGAAGCTTTCTTT. Translation: CASSFRLGDTEAFF.

The rearrangement links TRBV4-2 to TRBJ1-2; D perhaps matches TRBD1 (5 bases). Germline CDR1 LGHNA, CDR2 YNFKEQ. There are 16 residues in the CDR3. V was pared by 4 bases and J by 3 bases, with 18 bases between. The CDR3 coding sequence is TGTGCCAGCAGCCTCGGCGAGGCGGGGGGACACTATGGCTACACCTTC. The encoded protein is CASSLGEAGGHYGYTF.

This clonotype was detected a few times. V and J are TRBV29-1 and TRBJ2-7; TRBD1 matches 11 bases. This CDR3 contains 13 residues. Germline V gene lookup returns CDR1 SQVTM and CDR2 ANQGSEA. After removal of 1 base from V and 6 bases from J, the junction contained 2 bases not matched to a gene. CDR3 in amino acids: CSVEGTGGAEQYF. CDR3 sequence (DNA): TGCAGCGTTGAAGGGACAGGGGGCGCCGAGCAGTACTTC.

The rearrangement uses TRBV5-1 and TRBJ2-7, with D perhaps assigned TRBD1 or TRBD2 (5 bases each). Germline CDR1 SGHRS, CDR2 YFSETQ. The CDR3 length is 13 residues. The germline V and J ends were trimmed by 0 bases and 6 bases, with 10 bases remaining between them. CDR3 sequence reads: CASSLAKGSEQYF. CDR3 coding DNA: TGCGCCAGCAGCTTGGCCAAGGGGAGCGAGCAGTACTTC.